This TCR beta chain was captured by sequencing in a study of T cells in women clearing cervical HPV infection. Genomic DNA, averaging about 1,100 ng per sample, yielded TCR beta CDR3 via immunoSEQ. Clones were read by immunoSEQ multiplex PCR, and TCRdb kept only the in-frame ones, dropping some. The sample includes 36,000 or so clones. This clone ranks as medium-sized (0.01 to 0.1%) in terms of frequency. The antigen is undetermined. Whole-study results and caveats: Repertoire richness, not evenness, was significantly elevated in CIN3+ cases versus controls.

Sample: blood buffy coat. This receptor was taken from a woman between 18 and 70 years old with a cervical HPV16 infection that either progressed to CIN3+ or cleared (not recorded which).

Incomplete CDR3 DNA: TGTGCCAGCTCACCGTCAAAGAACACCGGGGAG. It is translated as CASSPSKNTGE. The full CDR3 protein reads CASSPSKNTGELFF. The chain links TRBV18 to TRBJ2-2; D is unresolved. The read ends 3 residues shy of where the CDR3 ends; the end is completed using the germline J gene. The V gene's germline CDR1 is KGHSH and CDR2 LQKENI. CDR3 size: 14 residues. Trimming shortened V by 3 bases and J by 1 base, and 6 bases separated the two germline ends.